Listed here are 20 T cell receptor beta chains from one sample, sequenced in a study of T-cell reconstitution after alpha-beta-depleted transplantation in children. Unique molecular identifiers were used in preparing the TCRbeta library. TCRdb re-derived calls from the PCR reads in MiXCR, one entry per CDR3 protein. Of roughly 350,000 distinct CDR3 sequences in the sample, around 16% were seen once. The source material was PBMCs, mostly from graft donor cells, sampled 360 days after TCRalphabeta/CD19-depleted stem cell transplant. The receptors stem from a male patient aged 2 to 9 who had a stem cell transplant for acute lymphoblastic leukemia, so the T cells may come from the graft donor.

The CDR3 DNA is TGCAGCGTTGTTTGGGGCACCGGGGAGCTGTTTTTT. Residues: CSVVWGTGELFF. The rearrangement joins TRBV29-1 to TRBJ2-2; D is unresolved. This CDR3 contains 12 residues. The V end was cut by 4 bases, the J end by 4 bases, with 7 bases between. Germline V gene data show CDR1 as SQVTM and CDR2 as ANQGSEA.

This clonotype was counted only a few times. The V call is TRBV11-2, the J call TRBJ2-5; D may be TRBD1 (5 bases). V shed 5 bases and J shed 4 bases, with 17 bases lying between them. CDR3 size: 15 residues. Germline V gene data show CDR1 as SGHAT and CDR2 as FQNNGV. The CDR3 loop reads CASSQPQGVGETQYF. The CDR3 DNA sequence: TGTGCCAGCAGCCAACCTCAGGGTGTGGGAGAGACCCAGTACTTC.

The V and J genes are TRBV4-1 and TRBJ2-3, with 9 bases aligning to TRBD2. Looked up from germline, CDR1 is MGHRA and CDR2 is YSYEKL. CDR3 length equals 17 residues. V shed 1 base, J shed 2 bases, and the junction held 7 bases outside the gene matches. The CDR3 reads CASSQALAGVVTDTQYF. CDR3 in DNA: TGCGCCAGCAGCCAAGCATTAGCGGGAGTAGTCACAGATACGCAGTATTTT.

CDR3 in amino acids: CASQQGVLTGELFF. The CDR3 DNA sequence: TGCGCCAGTCAACAGGGGGTCCTCACCGGGGAGCTGTTTTTT. The chain recombines TRBV4-1 with TRBJ2-2; 8 nucleotides line up with TRBD1. Germline V gene lookup returns CDR1 MGHRA and CDR2 YSYEKL. J gave up 4 bases and V 9 bases, and 7 bases lay outside the gene matches. This CDR3 has 14 amino acids.

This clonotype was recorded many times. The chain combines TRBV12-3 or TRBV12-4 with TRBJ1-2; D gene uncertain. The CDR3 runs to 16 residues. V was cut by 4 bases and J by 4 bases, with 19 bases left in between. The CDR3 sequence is CASSSTTEMLGYGYTF. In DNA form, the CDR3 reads TGTGCCAGCAGTTCAACGACGGAGATGTTAGGCTATGGCTACACCTTC.

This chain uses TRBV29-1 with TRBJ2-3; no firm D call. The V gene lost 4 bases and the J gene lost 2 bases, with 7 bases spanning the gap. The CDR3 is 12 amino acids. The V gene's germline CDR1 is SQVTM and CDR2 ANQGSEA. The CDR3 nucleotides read TGCAGCGTTGCCCGTGCCACAGATACGCAGTATTTT. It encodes CSVARATDTQYF.

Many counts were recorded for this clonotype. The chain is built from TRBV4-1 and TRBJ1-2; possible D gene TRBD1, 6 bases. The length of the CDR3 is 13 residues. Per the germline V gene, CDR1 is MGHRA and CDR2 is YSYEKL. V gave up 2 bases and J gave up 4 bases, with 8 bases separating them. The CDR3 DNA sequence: TGCGCCAGCAGCCAACCGACAGGCTATGGCTACACCTTC. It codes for CASSQPTGYGYTF.

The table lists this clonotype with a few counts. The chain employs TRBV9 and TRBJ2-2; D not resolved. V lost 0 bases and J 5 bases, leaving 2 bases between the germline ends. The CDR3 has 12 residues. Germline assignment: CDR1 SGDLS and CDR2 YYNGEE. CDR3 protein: CASSVVTGELFF. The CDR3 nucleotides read TGTGCCAGCAGCGTAGTTACCGGGGAGCTGTTTTTT.

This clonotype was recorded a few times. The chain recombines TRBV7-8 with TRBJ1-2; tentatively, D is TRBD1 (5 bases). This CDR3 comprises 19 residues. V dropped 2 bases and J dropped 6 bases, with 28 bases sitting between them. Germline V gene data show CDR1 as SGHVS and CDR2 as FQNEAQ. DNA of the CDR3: TGTGCCAGCAGCTTACTGGGAAAGAGACGGTTTACCGGGGGGAATGGCTACACCTTC. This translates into CASSLLGKRRFTGGNGYTF. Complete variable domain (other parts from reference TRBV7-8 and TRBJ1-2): GAGVSQSPRYKVAKRGQDVALRCDPISGHVSLFWYQQALGQGPEFLTYFQNEAQLDKSGLPSDRFFAERPEGSVSTLKIQRTQQEDSAVYLCASSLLGKRRFTGGNGYTFGSGTRLTVV.

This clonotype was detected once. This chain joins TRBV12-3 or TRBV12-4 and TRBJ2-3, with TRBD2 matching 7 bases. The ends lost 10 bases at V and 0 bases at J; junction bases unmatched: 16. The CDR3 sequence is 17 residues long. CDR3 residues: CANRGEEAGASTDTQYF. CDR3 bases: TGTGCCAACCGAGGCGAGGAGGCGGGAGCTAGCACAGATACGCAGTATTTT.

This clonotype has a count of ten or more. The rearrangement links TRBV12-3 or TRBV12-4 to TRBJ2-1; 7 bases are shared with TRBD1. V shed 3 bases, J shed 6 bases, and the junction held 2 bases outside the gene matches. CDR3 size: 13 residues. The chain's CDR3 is CASSFGTVNEQFF. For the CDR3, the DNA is TGTGCCAGCAGTTTTGGGACAGTCAATGAGCAGTTCTTC.

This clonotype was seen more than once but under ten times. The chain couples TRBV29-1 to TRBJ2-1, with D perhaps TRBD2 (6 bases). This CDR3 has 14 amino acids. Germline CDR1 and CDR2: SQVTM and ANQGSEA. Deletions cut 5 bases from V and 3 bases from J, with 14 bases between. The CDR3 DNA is TGCAGCGTTAAGTCGGGAGAAGGCTACAATGAGCAGTTCTTC. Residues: CSVKSGEGYNEQFF.

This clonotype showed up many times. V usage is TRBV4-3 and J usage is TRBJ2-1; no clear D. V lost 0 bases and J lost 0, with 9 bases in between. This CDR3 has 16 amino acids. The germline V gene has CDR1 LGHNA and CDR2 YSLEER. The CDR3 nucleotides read TGCGCCAGCAGCCAAGAGTCTAGGAGCTCCTACAATGAGCAGTTCTTC. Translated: CASSQESRSSYNEQFF.

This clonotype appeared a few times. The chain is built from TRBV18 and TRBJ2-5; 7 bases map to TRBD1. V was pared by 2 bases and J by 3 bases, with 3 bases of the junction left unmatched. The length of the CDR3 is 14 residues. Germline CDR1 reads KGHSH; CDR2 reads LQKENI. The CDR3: CASSPGQVEETQYF. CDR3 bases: TGTGCCAGCTCACCAGGACAGGTTGAAGAGACCCAGTACTTC.

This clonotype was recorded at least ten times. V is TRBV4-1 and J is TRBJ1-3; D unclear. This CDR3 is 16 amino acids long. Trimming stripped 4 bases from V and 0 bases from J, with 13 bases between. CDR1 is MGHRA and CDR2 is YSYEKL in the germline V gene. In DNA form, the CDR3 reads TGCGCCAGCAGCCTTGCGCGGACCTACTCTGGAAACACCATATATTTT. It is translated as CASSLARTYSGNTIYF.

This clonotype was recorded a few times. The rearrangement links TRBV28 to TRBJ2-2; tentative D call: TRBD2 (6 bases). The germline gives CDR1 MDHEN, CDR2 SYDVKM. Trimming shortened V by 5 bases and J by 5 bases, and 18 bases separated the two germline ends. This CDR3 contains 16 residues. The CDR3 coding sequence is TGTGCCAGCAGTCCGTCCAACAGAGGGAGGACCGGGGAGCTGTTTTTT. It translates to CASSPSNRGRTGELFF.

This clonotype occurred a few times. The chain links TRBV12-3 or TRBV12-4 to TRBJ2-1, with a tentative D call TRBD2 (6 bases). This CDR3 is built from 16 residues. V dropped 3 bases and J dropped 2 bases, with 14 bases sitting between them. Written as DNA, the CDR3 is TGTGCCAGCAGTTTGCGTAGCGGAGGAACCTACAATGAGCAGTTCTTC. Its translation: CASSLRSGGTYNEQFF.

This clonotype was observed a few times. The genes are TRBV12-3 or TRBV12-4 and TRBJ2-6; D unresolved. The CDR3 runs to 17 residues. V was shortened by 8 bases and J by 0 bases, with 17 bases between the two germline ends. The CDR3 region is CASPTLILDSGANVLTF. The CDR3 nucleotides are TGTGCCAGCCCAACACTCATTTTGGACTCTGGGGCCAACGTCCTGACTTTC.

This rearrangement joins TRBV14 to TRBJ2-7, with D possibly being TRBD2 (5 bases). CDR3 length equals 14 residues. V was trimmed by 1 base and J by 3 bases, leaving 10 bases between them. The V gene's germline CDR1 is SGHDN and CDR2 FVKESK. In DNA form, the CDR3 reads TGTGCCAGCAGCCAAGTTGGTGCGGGCTACGAGCAGTACTTC. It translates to CASSQVGAGYEQYF.

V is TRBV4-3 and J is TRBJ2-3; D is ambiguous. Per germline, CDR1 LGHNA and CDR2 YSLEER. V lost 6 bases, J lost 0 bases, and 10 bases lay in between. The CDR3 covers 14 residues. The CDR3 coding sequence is TGCGCCAGCAGTATGGCAGGAAGCACAGATACGCAGTATTTT. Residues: CASSMAGSTDTQYF.